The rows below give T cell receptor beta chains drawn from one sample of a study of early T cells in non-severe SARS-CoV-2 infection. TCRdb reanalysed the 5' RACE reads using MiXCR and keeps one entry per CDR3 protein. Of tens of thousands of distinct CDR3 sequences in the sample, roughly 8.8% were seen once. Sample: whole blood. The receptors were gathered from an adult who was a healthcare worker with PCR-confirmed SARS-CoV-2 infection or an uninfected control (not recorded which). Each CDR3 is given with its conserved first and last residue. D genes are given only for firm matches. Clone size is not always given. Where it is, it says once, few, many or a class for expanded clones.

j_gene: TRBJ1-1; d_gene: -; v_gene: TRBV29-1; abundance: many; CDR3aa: CSVEDTGRKAFF; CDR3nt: TGCAGCGTTGAAGATACTGGGAGGAAAGCTTTCTTT
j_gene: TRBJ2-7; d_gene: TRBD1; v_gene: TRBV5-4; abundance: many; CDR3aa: CASSWDRAYEQYF; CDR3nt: TGTGCCAGCAGCTGGGACAGAGCCTACGAGCAGTACTTC
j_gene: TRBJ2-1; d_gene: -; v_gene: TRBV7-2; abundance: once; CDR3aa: CASSLGGPNNEQFF; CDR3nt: TGTGCCAGCAGCTTAGGCGGGCCAAACAATGAGCAGTTCTTC
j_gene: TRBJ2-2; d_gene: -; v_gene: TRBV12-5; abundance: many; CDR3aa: CASGLVGPRVRVLAGELFF; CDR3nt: TGTGCTAGTGGTTTGGTAGGTCCCCGCGTTCGGGTTTTGGCCGGGGAGCTGTTTTTT
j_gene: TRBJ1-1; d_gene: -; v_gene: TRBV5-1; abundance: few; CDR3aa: CASRGLLPDTEAFF; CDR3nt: TGCGCCAGCAGGGGACTACTTCCGGACACTGAAGCTTTCTTT
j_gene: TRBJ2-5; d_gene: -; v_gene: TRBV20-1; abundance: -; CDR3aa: CSARMRDTRTQYF; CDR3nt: TGCAGTGCTAGGATGCGGGATACGAGGACCCAGTACTTC
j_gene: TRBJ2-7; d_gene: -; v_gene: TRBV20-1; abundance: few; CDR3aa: CSAGDEQYF; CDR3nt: TGCAGTGCGGGGGACGAGCAGTACTTC
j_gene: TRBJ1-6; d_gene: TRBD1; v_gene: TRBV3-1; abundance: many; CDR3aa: CASSLGTADSPLHF; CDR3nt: TGTGCCAGCAGTCTCGGGACAGCTGATTCACCCCTCCACTTT
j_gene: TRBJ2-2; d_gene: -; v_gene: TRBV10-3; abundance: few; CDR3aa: CAISQGTGELFF; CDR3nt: TGTGCCATCAGCCAGGGCACCGGGGAGCTGTTTTTT
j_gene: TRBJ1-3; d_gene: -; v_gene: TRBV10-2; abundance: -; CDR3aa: CASSDRQAGASGNTIYF; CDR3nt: TGCGCCAGCAGTGACCGTCAGGCAGGCGCCTCTGGAAACACCATATATTTT
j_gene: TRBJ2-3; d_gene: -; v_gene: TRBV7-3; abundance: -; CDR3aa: CASSPSRTDTQYF; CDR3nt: TGTGCCAGCAGCCCTTCCCGCACAGATACGCAGTATTTT
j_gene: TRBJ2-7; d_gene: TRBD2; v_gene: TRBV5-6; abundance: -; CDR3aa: CASSLGTSGGIYEQYF; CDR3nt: TGTGCCAGCAGCCTCGGGACTAGCGGGGGGATCTACGAGCAGTACTTC
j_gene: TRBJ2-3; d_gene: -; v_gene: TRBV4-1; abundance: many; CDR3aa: CASSGPPGHLTDTQYF; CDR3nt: TGCGCCAGCAGCGGCCCCCCCGGACACCTCACAGATACGCAGTATTTT
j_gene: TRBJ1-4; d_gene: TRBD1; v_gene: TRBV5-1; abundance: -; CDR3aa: CASSLEGGEVKLFF; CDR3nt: TGCGCCAGCAGCTTGGAAGGGGGCGAAGTAAAACTGTTTTTT
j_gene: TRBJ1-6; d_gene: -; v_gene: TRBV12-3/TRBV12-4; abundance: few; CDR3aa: CASSFGGSSPLHF; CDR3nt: TGTGCCAGCAGTTTCGGTGGAAGTTCACCCCTCCACTTT
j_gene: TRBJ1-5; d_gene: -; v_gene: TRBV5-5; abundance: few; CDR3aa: CASSWRQEAQPQHF; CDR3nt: TGTGCCAGCAGCTGGAGACAGGAGGCTCAGCCCCAGCATTTT
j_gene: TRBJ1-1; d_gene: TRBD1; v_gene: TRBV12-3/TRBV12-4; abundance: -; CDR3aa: CASSLGQGLTFF; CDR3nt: TGTGCCAGCAGTTTGGGACAGGGTTTGACTTTCTTT
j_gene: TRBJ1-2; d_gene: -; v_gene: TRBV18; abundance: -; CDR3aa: CASSPRENADGYTF; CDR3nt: TGTGCCAGCTCACCACGGGAGAACGCAGATGGCTACACCTTC
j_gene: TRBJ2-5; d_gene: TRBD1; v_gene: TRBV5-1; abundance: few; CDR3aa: CASSLGQDSRGETQYF; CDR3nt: TGCGCCAGCAGCCTGGGACAGGACTCTCGCGGGGAGACCCAGTACTTC
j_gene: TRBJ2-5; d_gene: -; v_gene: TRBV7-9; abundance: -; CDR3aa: CASSQDETQYF; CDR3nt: TGTGCCAGCAGCCAGGATGAGACCCAGTACTTC
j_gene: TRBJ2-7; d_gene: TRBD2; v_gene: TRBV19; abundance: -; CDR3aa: CASSRTGGYEQYF; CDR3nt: TGTGCCAGTAGCCGGACGGGGGGCTACGAGCAGTACTTC
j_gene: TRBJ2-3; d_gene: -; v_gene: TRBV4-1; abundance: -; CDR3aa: CASSVPGEDTQYF; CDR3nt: TGCGCCAGCAGCGTTCCAGGGGAAGATACGCAGTATTTT
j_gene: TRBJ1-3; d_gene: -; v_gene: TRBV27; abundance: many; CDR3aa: CASSLNGGNTIYF; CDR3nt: TGTGCCAGCAGTCTCAATGGGGGAAACACCATATATTTT
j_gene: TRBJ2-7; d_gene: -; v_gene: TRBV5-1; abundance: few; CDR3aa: CASSLEGLTEQYF; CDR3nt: TGCGCCAGCAGCCTGGAAGGGTTAACCGAGCAGTACTTC
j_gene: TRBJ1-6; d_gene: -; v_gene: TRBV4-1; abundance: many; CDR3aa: CASSQGTGSSYNSPLHF; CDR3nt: TGCGCCAGCAGCCAAGGTACGGGTAGCTCCTATAATTCACCCCTCCACTTT
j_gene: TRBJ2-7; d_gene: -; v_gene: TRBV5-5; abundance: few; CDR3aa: CASSPAYEQYF; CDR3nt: TGTGCCAGCAGCCCCGCCTACGAGCAGTACTTC
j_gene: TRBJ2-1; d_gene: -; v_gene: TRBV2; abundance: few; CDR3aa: CASSEGWVGEQFF; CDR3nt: TGTGCCAGCAGTGAAGGTTGGGTAGGAGAGCAGTTCTTC
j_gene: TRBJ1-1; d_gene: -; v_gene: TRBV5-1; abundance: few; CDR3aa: CASSLNAGSNTEAFF; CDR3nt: TGCGCCAGCAGCTTGAACGCAGGATCGAACACTGAAGCTTTCTTT
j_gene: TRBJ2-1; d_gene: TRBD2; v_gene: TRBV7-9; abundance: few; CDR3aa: CASSPGASSGGPLGYNEQFF; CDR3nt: TGTGCCAGCAGCCCCGGCGCGTCTAGCGGGGGGCCCCTTGGGTACAATGAGCAGTTCTTC
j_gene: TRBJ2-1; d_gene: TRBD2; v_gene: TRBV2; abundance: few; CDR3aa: CASSGPAGDNEQFF; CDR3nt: TGTGCCAGCAGTGGGCCAGCGGGGGACAATGAGCAGTTCTTC
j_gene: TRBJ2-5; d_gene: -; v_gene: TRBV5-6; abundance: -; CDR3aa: CASSFGGPQRTQYF; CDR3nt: TGTGCCAGCAGCTTCGGGGGCCCTCAGCGGACCCAGTACTTC
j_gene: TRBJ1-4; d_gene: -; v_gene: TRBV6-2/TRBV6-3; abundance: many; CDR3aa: CASRSPAVQGEKLFF; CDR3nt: TGTGCCAGCAGATCTCCGGCCGTCCAAGGGGAAAAACTGTTTTTT
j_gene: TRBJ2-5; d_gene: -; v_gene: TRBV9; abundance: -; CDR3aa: CASSVASSRGETQYF; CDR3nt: TGTGCCAGCAGCGTAGCTTCTAGCCGGGGAGAGACCCAGTACTTC
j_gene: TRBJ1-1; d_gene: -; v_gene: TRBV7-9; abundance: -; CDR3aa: CASSLEGAAVLDTEAFF; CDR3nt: TGTGCCAGCAGCTTAGAGGGCGCTGCGGTCTTGGACACTGAAGCTTTCTTT
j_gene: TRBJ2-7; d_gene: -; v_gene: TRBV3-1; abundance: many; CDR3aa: CASSQDQLLAYEQYF; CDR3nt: TGTGCCAGCAGCCAAGATCAGCTTTTAGCCTACGAGCAGTACTTC
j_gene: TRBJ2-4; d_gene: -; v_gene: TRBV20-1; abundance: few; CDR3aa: CSASGGQTKNIQYF; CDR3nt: TGCAGTGCTAGTGGCGGGCAGACCAAAAACATTCAGTACTTC
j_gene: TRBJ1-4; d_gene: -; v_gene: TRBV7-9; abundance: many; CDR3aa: CASSPPGNREKLFF; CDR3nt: TGTGCCAGCAGCCCCCCGGGGAACAGGGAAAAACTGTTTTTT
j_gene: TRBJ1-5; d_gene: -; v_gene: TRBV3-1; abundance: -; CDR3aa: CASSDSQGAGNQPQHF; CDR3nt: TGTGCCAGCAGCGACTCCCAGGGCGCGGGGAATCAGCCCCAGCATTTT
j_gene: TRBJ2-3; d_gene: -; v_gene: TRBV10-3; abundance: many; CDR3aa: CAISESVDTQYF; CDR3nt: TGTGCCATCAGTGAGTCGGTAGATACGCAGTATTTT
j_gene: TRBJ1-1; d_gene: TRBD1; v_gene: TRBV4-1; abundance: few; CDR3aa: CASSSRTGSTEAFF; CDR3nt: TGCGCCAGCAGCTCCCGGACAGGGAGCACTGAAGCTTTCTTT
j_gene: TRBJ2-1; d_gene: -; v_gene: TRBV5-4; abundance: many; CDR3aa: CASSLGGSSNEQFF; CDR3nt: TGTGCCAGCAGCTTGGGGGGTAGCAGCAATGAGCAGTTCTTC
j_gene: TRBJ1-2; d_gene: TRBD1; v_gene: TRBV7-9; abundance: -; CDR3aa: CASSKATGGIDGYTF; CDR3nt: TGTGCCAGCAGCAAAGCGACAGGGGGAATAGATGGCTACACCTTC
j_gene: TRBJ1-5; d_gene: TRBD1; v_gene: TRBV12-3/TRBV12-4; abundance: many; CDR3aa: CASSTGVQPQHF; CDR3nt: TGTGCCAGCAGTACAGGGGTGCAGCCCCAGCATTTT
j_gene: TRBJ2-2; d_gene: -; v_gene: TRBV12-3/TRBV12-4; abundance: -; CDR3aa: CASSFLGRAGELFF; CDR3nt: TGTGCCAGCAGCTTCTTAGGCCGCGCAGGGGAGCTGTTTTTT